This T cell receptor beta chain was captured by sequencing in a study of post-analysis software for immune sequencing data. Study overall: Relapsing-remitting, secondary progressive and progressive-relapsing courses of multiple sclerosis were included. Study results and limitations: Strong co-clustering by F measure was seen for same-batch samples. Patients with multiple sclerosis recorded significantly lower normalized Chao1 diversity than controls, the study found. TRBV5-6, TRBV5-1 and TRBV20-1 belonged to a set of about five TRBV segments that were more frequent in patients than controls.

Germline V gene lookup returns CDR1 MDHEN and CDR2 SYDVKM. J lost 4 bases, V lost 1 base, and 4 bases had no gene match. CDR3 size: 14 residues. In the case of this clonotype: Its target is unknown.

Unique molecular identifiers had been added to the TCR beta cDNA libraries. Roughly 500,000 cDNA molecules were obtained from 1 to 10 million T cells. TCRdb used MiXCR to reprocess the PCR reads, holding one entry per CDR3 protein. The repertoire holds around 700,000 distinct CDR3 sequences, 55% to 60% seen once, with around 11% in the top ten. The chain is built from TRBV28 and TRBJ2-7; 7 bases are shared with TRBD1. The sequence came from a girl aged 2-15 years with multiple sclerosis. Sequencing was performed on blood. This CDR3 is CASSLSRQGYEQYF. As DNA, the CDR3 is TGTGCCAGCAGTTTATCTCGACAGGGTTACGAGCAGTACTTC.